This TCR beta chain was identified during a study of blood T cell repertoires in COVID-19. Remarks on this clone: At one boundary the junction diverges from the germline segment, which might be a read error.

The repertoire was sequenced with immunoSEQ multiplex PCR; TCRdb's copy has only in-frame clones and lacks some. The sample lists about 290,000 clones, 89% occurring once. In terms of age and location, participants ranged from roughly 18 to 90 years and lived in about 25 US areas. Germline V lookup: CDR1 MNHNY, CDR2 SVGAGI (reference sequence). CDR3 length equals 11 residues. The TCR sequence derives from a woman in her thirties or forties who had recovered from COVID-19. The sequenced material came from PBMCs or T cells enriched from blood (not recorded which). This sequence joins TRBV6-6 and TRBJ1-1; tentatively, D is TRBD1 (6 bases). This CDR3 is CASTKGVNTVF. The CDR3 DNA sequence: TGTGCCAGCACCAAGGGGGTCAATACCGTATTT.